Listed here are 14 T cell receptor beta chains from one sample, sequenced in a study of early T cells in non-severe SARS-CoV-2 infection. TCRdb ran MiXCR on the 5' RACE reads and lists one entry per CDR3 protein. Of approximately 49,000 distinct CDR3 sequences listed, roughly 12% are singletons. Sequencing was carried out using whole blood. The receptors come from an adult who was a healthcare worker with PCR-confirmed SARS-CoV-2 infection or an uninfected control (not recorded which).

The CDR3 protein is CASSGSGTRQTQYF. The DNA of the CDR3 is TGTGCCAGCAGCGGGAGTGGGACTAGACAGACCCAGTACTTC. This chain joins TRBV11-3 and TRBJ2-5; TRBD2 aligns across 8 bases. The V gene's germline CDR1 is SGHNT and CDR2 YENEEA. The ends lost 5 bases at V and 6 bases at J; junction bases unmatched: 8. The CDR3 totals 14 residues.

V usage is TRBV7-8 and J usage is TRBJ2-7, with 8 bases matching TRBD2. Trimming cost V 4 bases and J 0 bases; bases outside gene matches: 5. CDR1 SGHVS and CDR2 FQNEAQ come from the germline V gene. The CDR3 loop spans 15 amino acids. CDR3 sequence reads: CASSSSGGNSYEQYF. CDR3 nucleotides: TGTGCCAGCAGCTCCAGCGGGGGTAACTCCTACGAGCAGTACTTC. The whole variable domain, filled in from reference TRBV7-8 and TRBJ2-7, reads GAGVSQSPRYKVAKRGQDVALRCDPISGHVSLFWYQQALGQGPEFLTYFQNEAQLDKSGLPSDRFFAERPEGSVSTLKIQRTQQEDSAVYLCASSSSGGNSYEQYFGPGTRLTVT.

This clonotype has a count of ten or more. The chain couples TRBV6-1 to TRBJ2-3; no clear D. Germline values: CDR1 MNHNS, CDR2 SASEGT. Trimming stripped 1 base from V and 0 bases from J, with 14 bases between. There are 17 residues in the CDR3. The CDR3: CASSEDFIITSTDTQYF. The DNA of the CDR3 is TGTGCCAGCAGTGAAGATTTTATCATAACTAGCACAGATACGCAGTATTTT.

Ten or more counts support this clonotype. For the CDR3, the DNA is TGTGCCAGCAGCATGGGGCTAGCGGTCTATGAGCAGTTCTTC. Its protein is CASSMGLAVYEQFF. The genes are TRBV7-2 and TRBJ2-1, with TRBD2 matching over 7 bases. V gave up 5 bases and J gave up 8 bases; unmatched junction bases: 9. The CDR3 is 14 amino acids. Germline assignment: CDR1 SGHTA and CDR2 FQGNSA.

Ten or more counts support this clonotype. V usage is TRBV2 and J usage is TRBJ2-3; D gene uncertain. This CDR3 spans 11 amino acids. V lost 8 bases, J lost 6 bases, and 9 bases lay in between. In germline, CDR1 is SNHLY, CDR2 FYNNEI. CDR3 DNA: TGTGCCAGCCTCCTTGAGGATACGCAGTATTTT. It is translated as CASLLEDTQYF.

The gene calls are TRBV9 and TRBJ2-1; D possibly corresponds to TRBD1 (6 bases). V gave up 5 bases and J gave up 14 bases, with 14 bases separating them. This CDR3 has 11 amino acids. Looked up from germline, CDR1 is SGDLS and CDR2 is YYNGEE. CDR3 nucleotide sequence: TGTGCCAGCAGTGGCCGGGACAATAAGTTCTTC. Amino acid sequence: CASSGRDNKFF.

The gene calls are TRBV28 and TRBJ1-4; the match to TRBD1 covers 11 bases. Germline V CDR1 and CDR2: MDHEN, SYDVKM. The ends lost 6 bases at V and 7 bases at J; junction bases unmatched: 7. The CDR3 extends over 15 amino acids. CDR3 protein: CASSLGQGVFEKLFF. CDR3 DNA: TGTGCCAGCAGCCTGGGACAGGGGGTATTTGAAAAACTGTTTTTT. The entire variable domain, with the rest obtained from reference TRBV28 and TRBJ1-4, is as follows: DVKVTQSSRYLVKRTGEKVFLECVQDMDHENMFWYRQDPGLGLRLIYFSYDVKMKEKGDIPEGYSVSREKKERFSLILESASTNQTSMYLCASSLGQGVFEKLFFGSGTQLSVL.

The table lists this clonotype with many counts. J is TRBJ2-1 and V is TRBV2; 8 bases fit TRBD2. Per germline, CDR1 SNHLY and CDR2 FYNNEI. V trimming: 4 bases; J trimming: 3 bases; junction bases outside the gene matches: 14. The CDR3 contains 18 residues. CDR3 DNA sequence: TGTGCCAGCAGTGCGCACCAATGGGGGCTAGCGGGCTACAATGAGCAGTTCTTC. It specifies CASSAHQWGLAGYNEQFF.

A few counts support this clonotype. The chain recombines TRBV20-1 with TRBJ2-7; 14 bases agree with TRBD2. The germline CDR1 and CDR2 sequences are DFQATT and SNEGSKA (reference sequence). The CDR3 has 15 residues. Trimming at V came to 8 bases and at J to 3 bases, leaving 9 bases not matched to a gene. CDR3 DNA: TGCAGTCCCGGACTAGCGGGAGGAACCTACTACGAGCAGTACTTC. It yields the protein CSPGLAGGTYYEQYF.

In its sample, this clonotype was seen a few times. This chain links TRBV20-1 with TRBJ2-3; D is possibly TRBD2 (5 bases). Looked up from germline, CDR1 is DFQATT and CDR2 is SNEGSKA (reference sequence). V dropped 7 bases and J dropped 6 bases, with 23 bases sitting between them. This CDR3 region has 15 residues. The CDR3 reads CSVRPGIQFMDTQYF. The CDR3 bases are TGCAGTGTCCGGCCGGGAATCCAATTCATGGATACGCAGTATTTT.

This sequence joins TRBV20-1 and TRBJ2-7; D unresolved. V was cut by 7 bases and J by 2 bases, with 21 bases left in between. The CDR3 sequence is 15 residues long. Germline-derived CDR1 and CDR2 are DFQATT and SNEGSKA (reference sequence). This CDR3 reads CSVTIPHRSPYEQYF. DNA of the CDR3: TGCAGTGTTACGATCCCCCATAGAAGTCCCTACGAGCAGTACTTC.

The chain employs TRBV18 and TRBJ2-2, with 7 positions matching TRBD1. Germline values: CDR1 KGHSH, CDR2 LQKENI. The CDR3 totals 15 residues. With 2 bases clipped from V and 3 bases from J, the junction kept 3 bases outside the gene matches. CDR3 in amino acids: CASSPDRAYTGELFF. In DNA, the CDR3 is TGTGCCAGCTCACCAGACAGGGCGTACACCGGGGAGCTGTTTTTT.

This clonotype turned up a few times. This CDR3 is CASSLDRAYEQYF. The CDR3, as DNA: TGCGCCAGCAGCTTGGACAGGGCCTACGAGCAGTACTTC. V and J are TRBV5-1 and TRBJ2-7, with D tentatively TRBD1 (6 bases). Looked up from germline, CDR1 is SGHRS and CDR2 is YFSETQ. Trimming stripped 0 bases from V and 2 bases from J, with 6 bases between. The CDR3 is made up of 13 amino acids.

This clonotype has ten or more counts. CDR3 in amino acids: CASSLKQGHSNQPQHF. The CDR3 nucleotides read TGTGCCAGCAGTTTAAAGCAGGGTCATAGCAATCAGCCCCAGCATTTT. The chain couples TRBV12-3 or TRBV12-4 to TRBJ1-5, with D perhaps matching TRBD1 (5 bases). The length of the CDR3 is 16 residues. Trimming took off 2 bases at V and 0 bases at J, with 11 bases between the two ends.